This T cell receptor (beta chain) was captured by sequencing in a study of shared clonotypes between healthy human individuals. The CDR3 loop spans 14 amino acids. Trimming pared 1 base from V and 0 bases from J, leaving 6 bases between. Per germline, CDR1 SGHDT and CDR2 YYEEEE. Measured with immunoSEQ multiplex PCR; TCRdb has only the in-frame clones, and not every one. The table records around 2.1 million clones, 85% to 95% of them present only once. Naive CD8 cells lacked CD45RO, underwent positive selection for CCR7 and left out terminally differentiated effector memory CD45RA+ cells. The chain carries TRBV5-6 and TRBJ2-3, with D unresolved. The origin of this receptor is a man aged 18 to 30 in good health. Some clones in this sample may be carry-over from other donors' samples. Sequenced: naive CD8+ T cells from PBMCs. The CDR3 loop reads CASSLRSSTDTQYF. DNA of the CDR3: TGTGCCAGCAGCTTGCGCAGTAGCACAGATACGCAGTATTTT.